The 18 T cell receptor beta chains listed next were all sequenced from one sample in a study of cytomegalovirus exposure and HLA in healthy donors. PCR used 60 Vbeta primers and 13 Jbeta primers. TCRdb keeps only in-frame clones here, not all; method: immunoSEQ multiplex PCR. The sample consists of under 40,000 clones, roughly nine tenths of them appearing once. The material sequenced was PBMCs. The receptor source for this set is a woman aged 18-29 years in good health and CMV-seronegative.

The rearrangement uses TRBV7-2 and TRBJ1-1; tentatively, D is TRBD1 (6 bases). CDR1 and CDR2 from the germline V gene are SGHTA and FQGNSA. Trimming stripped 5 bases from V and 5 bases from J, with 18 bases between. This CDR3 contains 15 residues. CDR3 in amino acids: CASSASQGRGTEAFF. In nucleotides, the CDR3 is TGTGCCAGCAGCGCCTCACAGGGCCGAGGGACTGAAGCTTTCTTT.

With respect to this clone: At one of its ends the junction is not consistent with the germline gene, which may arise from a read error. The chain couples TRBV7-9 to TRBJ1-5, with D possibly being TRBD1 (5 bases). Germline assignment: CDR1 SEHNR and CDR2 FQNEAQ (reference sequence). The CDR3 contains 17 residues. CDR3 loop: CSSSLGAGDFSNQPQHF. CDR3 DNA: TGTTCCAGCAGCCTCGGGGCGGGGGATTTTAGCAATCAGCCCCAGCATTTT.

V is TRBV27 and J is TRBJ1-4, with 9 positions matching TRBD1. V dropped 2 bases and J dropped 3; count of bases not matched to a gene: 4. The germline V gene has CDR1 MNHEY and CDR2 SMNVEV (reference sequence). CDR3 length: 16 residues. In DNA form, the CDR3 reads TGTGCCAGCAGTTTAGGGACAGGGATGGCTAATGAAAAACTGTTTTTT. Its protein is CASSLGTGMANEKLFF. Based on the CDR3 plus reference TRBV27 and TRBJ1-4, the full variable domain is EAQVTQNPRYLITVTGKKLTVTCSQNMNHEYMSWYRQDPGLGLRQIYYSMNVEVTDKGDVPEGYKVSRKEKRNFPLILESPSPNQTSLYFCASSLGTGMANEKLFFGSGTQLSVL.

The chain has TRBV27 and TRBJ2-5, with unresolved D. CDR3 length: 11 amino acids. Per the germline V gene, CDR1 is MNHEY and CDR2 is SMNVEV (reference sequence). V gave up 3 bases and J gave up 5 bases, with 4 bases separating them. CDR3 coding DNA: TGTGCCAGCAGTTTCTCGGAGACCCAGTACTTC. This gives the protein CASSFSETQYF.

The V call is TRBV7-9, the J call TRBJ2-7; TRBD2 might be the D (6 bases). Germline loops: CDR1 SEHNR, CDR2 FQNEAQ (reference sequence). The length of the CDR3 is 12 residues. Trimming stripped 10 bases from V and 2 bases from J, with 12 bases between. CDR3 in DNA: TGTGCCACCGAAACGGGGGCCTACGAGCAGTACTTC. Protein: CATETGAYEQYF.

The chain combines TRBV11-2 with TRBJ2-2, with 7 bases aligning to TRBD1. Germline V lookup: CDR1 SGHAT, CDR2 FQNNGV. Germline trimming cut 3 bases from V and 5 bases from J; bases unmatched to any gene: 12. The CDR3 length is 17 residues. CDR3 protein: CASSLGRGTAPTGELFF. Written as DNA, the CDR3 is TGTGCCAGCAGCTTGGGGCGAGGGACAGCACCTACCGGGGAGCTGTTTTTT.

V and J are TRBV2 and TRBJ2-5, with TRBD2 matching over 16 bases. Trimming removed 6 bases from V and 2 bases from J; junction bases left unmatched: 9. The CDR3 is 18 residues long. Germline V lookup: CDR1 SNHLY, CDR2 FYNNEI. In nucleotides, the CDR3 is TGTGCCAGCAGCCCGGGACTAGCGGGAGGGCCGGGGCAAGAGACCCAGTACTTC. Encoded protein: CASSPGLAGGPGQETQYF.

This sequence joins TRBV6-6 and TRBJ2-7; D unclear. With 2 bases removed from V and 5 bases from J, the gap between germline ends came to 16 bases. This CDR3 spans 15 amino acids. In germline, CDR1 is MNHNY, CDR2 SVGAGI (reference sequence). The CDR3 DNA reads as TGTGCCAGCAGTTACACCAGGCTCGCCGGTGACGAGCAGTACTTC. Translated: CASSYTRLAGDEQYF.

DNA of the CDR3: TGTGCCAGTAGTGTCCAGGCCAACTCTGGAAACACCATATATTTT. Translated, it gives CASSVQANSGNTIYF. V and J are TRBV19 and TRBJ1-3; D call uncertain. This CDR3 contains 15 residues. Trimming stripped 5 bases from V and 0 bases from J, with 11 bases between. Germline V lookup: CDR1 LNHDA, CDR2 SQIVND (reference sequence).

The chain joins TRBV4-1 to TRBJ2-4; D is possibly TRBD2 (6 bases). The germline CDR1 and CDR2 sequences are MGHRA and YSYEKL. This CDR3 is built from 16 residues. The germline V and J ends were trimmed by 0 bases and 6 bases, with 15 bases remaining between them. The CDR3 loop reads CASSQESTGVPNIQYF. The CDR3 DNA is TGCGCCAGCAGCCAAGAGAGCACGGGGGTACCAAACATTCAGTACTTC.

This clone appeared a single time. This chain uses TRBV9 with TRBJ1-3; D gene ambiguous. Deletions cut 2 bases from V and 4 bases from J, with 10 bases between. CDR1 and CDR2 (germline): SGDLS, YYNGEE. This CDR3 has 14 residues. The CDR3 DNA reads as TGTGCCAGCAGCGTTTCGACGGGAGGAAACACCATATATTTT. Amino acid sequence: CASSVSTGGNTIYF. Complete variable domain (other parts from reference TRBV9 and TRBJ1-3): DSGVTQTPKHLITATGQRVTLRCSPRSGDLSVYWYQQSLDQGLQFLIQYYNGEERAKGNILERFSAQQFPDLHSELNLSSLELGDSALYFCASSVSTGGNTIYFGEGSWLTVV.

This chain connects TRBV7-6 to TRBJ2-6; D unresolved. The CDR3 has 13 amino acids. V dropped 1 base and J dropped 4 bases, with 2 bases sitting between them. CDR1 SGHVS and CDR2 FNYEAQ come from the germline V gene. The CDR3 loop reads CASSLVGANVLTF. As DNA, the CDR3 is TGTGCCAGCAGCTTAGTAGGGGCCAACGTCCTGACTTTC.

The CDR3: CAWSKSWGRTFQETQYF. In nucleotides, the CDR3 is TGTGCCTGGTCCAAATCGTGGGGGAGGACATTCCAAGAGACCCAGTACTTC. V usage is TRBV30 and J usage is TRBJ2-5, with D possibly being TRBD2 (6 bases). CDR3 size: 17 residues. Germline assignment: CDR1 GTSNPN and CDR2 SVGIG (reference sequence). The ends were cut back, 5 bases at V and 1 base at J, with 23 bases in the middle.

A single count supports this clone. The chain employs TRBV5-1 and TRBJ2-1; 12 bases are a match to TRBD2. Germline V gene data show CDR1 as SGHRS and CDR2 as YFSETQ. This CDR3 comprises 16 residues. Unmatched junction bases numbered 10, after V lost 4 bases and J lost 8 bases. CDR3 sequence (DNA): TGCGCCAGCAGCCCTGGCACTAGCGGGAGGATCGATGAGCAGTTCTTC. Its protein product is CASSPGTSGRIDEQFF.

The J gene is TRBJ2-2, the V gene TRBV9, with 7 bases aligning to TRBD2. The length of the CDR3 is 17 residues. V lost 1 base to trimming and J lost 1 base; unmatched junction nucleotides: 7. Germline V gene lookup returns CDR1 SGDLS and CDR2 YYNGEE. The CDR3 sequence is CASSVYSGGLNTGELFF. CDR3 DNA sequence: TGTGCCAGCAGCGTATACTCGGGAGGATTGAACACCGGGGAGCTGTTTTTT.

This CDR3 is CASSGAEAPAETQYF. CDR3 sequence (DNA): TGTGCCAGCTCAGGAGCCGAGGCCCCGGCAGAGACCCAGTACTTC. The chain recombines TRBV18 with TRBJ2-5; D uncertain. In germline, CDR1 is KGHSH, CDR2 LQKENI. V was clipped by 5 bases and J by 4 bases, with 17 bases between them. The CDR3 extends over 15 amino acids.

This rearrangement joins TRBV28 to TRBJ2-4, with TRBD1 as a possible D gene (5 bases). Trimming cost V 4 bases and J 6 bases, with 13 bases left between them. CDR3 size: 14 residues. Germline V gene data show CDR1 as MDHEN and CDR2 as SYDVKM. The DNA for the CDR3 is TGTGCCAGCAGTTCCGGCAGGGTTGGAAACATTCAGTACTTC. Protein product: CASSSGRVGNIQYF.

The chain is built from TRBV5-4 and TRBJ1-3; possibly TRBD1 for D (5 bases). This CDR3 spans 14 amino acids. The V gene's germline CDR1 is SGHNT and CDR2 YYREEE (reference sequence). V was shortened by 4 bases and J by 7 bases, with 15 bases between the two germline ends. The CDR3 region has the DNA TGTGCCAGCAGCCCAGAGCAGGGATCGAACACCATATATTTT. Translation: CASSPEQGSNTIYF.